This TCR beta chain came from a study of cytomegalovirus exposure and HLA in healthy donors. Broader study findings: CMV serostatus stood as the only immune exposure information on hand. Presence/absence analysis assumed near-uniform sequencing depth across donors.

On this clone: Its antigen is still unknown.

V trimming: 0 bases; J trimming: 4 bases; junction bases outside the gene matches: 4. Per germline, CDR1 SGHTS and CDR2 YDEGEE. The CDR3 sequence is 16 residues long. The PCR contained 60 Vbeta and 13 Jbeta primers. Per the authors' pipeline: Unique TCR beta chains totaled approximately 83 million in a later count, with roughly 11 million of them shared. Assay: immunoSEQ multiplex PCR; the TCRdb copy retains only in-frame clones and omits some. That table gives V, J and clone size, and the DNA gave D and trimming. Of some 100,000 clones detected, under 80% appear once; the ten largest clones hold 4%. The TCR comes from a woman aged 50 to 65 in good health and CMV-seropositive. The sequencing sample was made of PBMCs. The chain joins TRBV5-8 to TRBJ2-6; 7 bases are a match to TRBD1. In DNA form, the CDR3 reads TGTGCCAGCAGCTTGGAGGGGGCGCGAGGGGCCAACGTCCTGACTTTC. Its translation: CASSLEGARGANVLTF.